This T cell receptor (beta chain) was retrieved from a study of CD8 T cells in ankylosing spondylitis. TCRdb processed the 5' RACE reads anew with MiXCR; each CDR3 protein has one entry. The sample yields 150,000 to 200,000 distinct CDR3 sequences, about an eighth seen once. Findings of the study overall: Researchers report that disease-linked clones proved CD8+ and relatively rare in peripheral blood. Earlier work had already found some motif variants in reactive arthritis synovial fluid and blood. Blood of patients with ankylosing spondylitis appeared to be characterized by a TCR beta motif of several highly homologous variants.

This clonotype was detected many times. As yet, its antigen is unknown. CDR1 and CDR2 (germline): MNHEY, SVGEGT. Trimming took 5 bases from V and 7 from J; bases not matched to a gene: 8. The CDR3 is 16 amino acids. The V and J genes are TRBV6-2 or TRBV6-3 and TRBJ2-1; 13 bases match TRBD2. The sequence derives from a female donor with ankylosing spondylitis or in good health (not recorded which). Sequencing input: blood, either unsorted or a sorted T cell fraction (not recorded which). For the CDR3, the DNA is TGTGCCAGCAGTCAGGGACTAGCGGGAACATCAAATGAGCAGTTCTTC. Translated: CASSQGLAGTSNEQFF.